Shown below are 24 T cell receptor beta chains from a single sample sequenced in a study of cytomegalovirus exposure and HLA in healthy donors. PCR amplification relied on 60 Vbeta primers (plus 13 Jbeta primers). Profiled with immunoSEQ multiplex PCR; TCRdb holds only in-frame clones, not every one. The table records some 170,000 clones, roughly 87% of them present only once. Input material: PBMCs. The origin of the receptors is a girl under 18 in good health and CMV-seropositive.

This clone was recorded only once. CDR3 DNA: TGTGCCAGCAGGTGGACAGGGACTAATGAAAAACTGTTTTTT. Residues: CASRWTGTNEKLFF. The V and J genes are TRBV11-2 and TRBJ1-4; TRBD1 matches at 8 bases. This CDR3 has 14 residues. Looked up from germline, CDR1 is SGHAT and CDR2 is FQNNGV. V dropped 6 bases and J dropped 2; count of bases not matched to a gene: 2.

The genes are TRBV4-1 and TRBJ2-7; no clear D gene. Germline loops: CDR1 MGHRA, CDR2 YSYEKL. Trimming cost V 0 bases and J 5 bases, with 11 bases left between them. The CDR3 length is 14 residues. CDR3 in amino acids: CASSQDSRWDEQYF. DNA for the CDR3: TGCGCCAGCAGCCAAGATTCGCGGTGGGACGAGCAGTACTTC.

The chain has TRBV11-2 and TRBJ1-1; no clear D gene. The CDR3 length is 12 residues. V lost 8 bases and J lost 1, with 8 bases in between. CDR1 is SGHAT, CDR2 FQNNGV, per germline. CDR3 residues: CASAGPNTEAFF. The CDR3 bases are TGTGCCAGCGCGGGCCCGAACACTGAAGCTTTCTTT.

This rearrangement joins TRBV9 to TRBJ2-1, with 9 bases identical to TRBD2. After removal of 0 bases from V and 6 bases from J, the junction contained 7 bases not matched to a gene. Germline V gene lookup returns CDR1 SGDLS and CDR2 YYNGEE. There are 16 residues in the CDR3. Here the CDR3 reads CASSVEAGGPGNEQFF. CDR3 bases: TGTGCCAGCAGCGTAGAGGCGGGAGGGCCCGGCAATGAGCAGTTCTTC.

The chain couples TRBV10-1 to TRBJ2-3; TRBD1 matches at 9 bases. Germline assignment: CDR1 WNHNN and CDR2 SYGVQD (reference sequence). This CDR3 contains 15 residues. The V gene end was trimmed by 2 bases and the J gene end by 3 bases; junction bases not matched to a gene: 3. CDR3: CASSERQGGTDTQYF. CDR3 DNA sequence: TGCGCCAGCAGTGAGAGACAGGGGGGAACAGATACGCAGTATTTT.

The J gene is TRBJ1-2, the V gene TRBV11-2; 8 bases line up with TRBD1. The CDR3 extends over 16 amino acids. V trimming: 1 base; J trimming: 3 bases; junction bases outside the gene matches: 7. Germline loops: CDR1 SGHAT, CDR2 FQNNGV. DNA of the CDR3: TGTGCCAGCAGCTTAGCGACAGGGGTTCTCGACTATGGCTACACCTTC. Translated, it gives CASSLATGVLDYGYTF.

The chain has TRBV6-7 and TRBJ2-2; the D gene is possibly TRBD1 (6 bases). TRBV6-7 is labeled an ORF, and its function is uncertain. Trimming removed 9 bases from V and 0 bases from J, with 17 bases in between. CDR3 length: 16 residues. Written as DNA, the CDR3 is TGTGCCAGTTTATGTGCCGGGACAACGAACACCGGGGAGCTGTTTTTT. It translates to CASLCAGTTNTGELFF.

The CDR3 spells CASSLPRGSNQPQHF. CDR3 nucleotide sequence: TGTGCCAGCAGTTTGCCCAGGGGAAGCAATCAGCCCCAGCATTTT. V usage is TRBV28 and J usage is TRBJ1-5, with D tentatively TRBD1 (6 bases). The CDR3 has 15 amino acids. Germline lookup yields CDR1 MDHEN and CDR2 SYDVKM. Trimming shortened V by 3 bases and J by 1 base, and 10 bases separated the two germline ends.

This chain links TRBV2 with TRBJ1-5; D unclear. The CDR3 sequence is 14 residues long. V was clipped by 3 bases and J by 5 bases, with 11 bases between them. The germline CDR1 and CDR2 sequences are SNHLY and FYNNEI. Written as DNA, the CDR3 is TGTGCCAGCAGTGAGGGCCTTTTAGATCAGCCCCAGCATTTT. Its translation: CASSEGLLDQPQHF.

This clone was counted a single time. Within the sample, other DNA sequences also encode this same CDR3. The chain recombines TRBV28 with TRBJ2-7, with TRBD1 matching over 7 bases. V lost 3 bases and J lost 2; bases outside the gene matches: 1. Germline loops: CDR1 MDHEN, CDR2 SYDVKM. The CDR3 consists of 13 residues. CDR3: CASSLGQTYEQYF. The CDR3 DNA is TGTGCCAGCAGTTTGGGACAGACCTACGAGCAGTACTTC.

The chain has TRBV6-5 and TRBJ2-7; 7 nucleotides align to TRBD1. Germline CDR1 MNHEY, CDR2 SVGAGI. Germline trimming cut 11 bases from V and 2 bases from J; bases unmatched to any gene: 9. This CDR3 has 13 residues. The CDR3 region has the DNA TGTGCCGTCCGCAGACAGGGAGCCTACGAGCAGTACTTC. Translating it yields CAVRRQGAYEQYF.

The gene calls are TRBV27 and TRBJ2-2; tentative D call: TRBD1 (5 bases). V was trimmed by 6 bases and J by 8 bases, leaving 19 bases between them. Germline lookup yields CDR1 MNHEY and CDR2 SMNVEV (reference sequence). CDR3 length: 15 residues. DNA of the CDR3: TGTGCCAGCAGGATTCAGGGCGGCCGTTCGGGGGAGCTGTTTTTT. Translating gives CASRIQGGRSGELFF.

The V gene is TRBV7-6, the J gene TRBJ1-2; D perhaps matches TRBD1 (5 bases). The length of the CDR3 is 13 residues. Germline values: CDR1 SGHVS, CDR2 FNYEAQ. The V gene lost 5 bases and the J gene lost 4 bases, with 11 bases spanning the gap. This CDR3 is CASSPGGGYGYTF. CDR3 nucleotide sequence: TGTGCCAGCAGCCCGGGGGGAGGCTATGGCTACACCTTC.

This clone was detected only a few times. This chain links TRBV10-1 with TRBJ2-3, with D hard to call. The V gene lost 4 bases and the J gene lost 0 bases, with 11 bases spanning the gap. The CDR3 runs to 15 residues. Germline lookup yields CDR1 WNHNN and CDR2 SYGVQD (reference sequence). For the CDR3, the DNA is TGCGCCAGCAGTGCTTCCCCTTCTAGCACAGATACGCAGTATTTT. Translating it yields CASSASPSSTDTQYF.

The genes are TRBV5-1 and TRBJ1-3, with D hard to call. CDR1 and CDR2 from the germline V gene are SGHRS and YFSETQ. Trimming cost V 0 bases and J 9 bases, with 13 bases left between them. The CDR3 has 14 amino acids. CDR3 coding DNA: TGCGCCAGCAGCTTGGACGTTGGGCCCAGCACCATATATTTT. Translated, it gives CASSLDVGPSTIYF.

This chain connects TRBV7-9 to TRBJ2-7; perhaps TRBD2 as D (6 bases). Germline-derived CDR1 and CDR2 are SEHNR and FQNEAQ (reference sequence). The CDR3 is made up of 18 amino acids. The germline V and J ends were trimmed by 5 bases and 2 bases, with 25 bases remaining between them. CDR3 DNA: TGTGCCAGCAGCCCACCGTCGGGACTCCTCGTAGGGACCTACGAGCAGTACTTC. Its protein is CASSPPSGLLVGTYEQYF.

The rearrangement joins TRBV19 to TRBJ1-2; TRBD1 aligns across 8 bases. Trimming removed 8 bases from V and 4 bases from J; junction bases left unmatched: 3. The CDR3 has 12 residues. The germline gives CDR1 LNHDA, CDR2 SQIVND (reference sequence). The chain's CDR3 is CASRTGSYGYTF. The CDR3 DNA sequence: TGTGCCAGTCGGACAGGGAGCTATGGCTACACCTTC.

J is TRBJ2-3 and V is TRBV29-1; 8 bases line up with TRBD1. Germline V lookup: CDR1 SQVTM, CDR2 ANQGSEA. CDR3 length: 15 amino acids. V was pared by 4 bases and J by 3 bases, with 9 bases of the junction left unmatched. The CDR3 here is CSVATRTGLTDTQYF. The CDR3 nucleotides are TGCAGCGTTGCCACCAGGACAGGGTTAACAGATACGCAGTATTTT.

The chain uses TRBV5-5 and TRBJ2-7, with D tentatively TRBD2 (5 bases). The CDR3 extends over 15 amino acids. V lost 0 bases, J lost 3 bases, and 13 bases lay in between. Germline CDR1 SGHKS, CDR2 YYEKEE (reference sequence). The CDR3 is CASSLDRTRFYEQYF. The CDR3 nucleotides are TGTGCCAGCAGCTTGGATCGGACTCGATTCTACGAGCAGTACTTC. Combining the CDR3 with reference TRBV5-5 and TRBJ2-7 gives the whole variable domain DAGVTQSPTHLIKTRGQQVTLRCSPISGHKSVSWYQQVLGQGPQFIFQYYEKEERGRGNFPDRFSARQFPNYSSELNVNALLLGDSALYLCASSLDRTRFYEQYFGPGTRLTVT.

This chain joins TRBV30 and TRBJ2-5; no clear D. Trimming took off 1 base at V and 4 bases at J, with 10 bases between the two ends. In germline, CDR1 is GTSNPN, CDR2 SVGIG (reference sequence). This CDR3 spans 13 amino acids. Here the CDR3 DNA reads TGTGCCTGGAGTGGGTCGAGTTTAGAGACCCAGTACTTC. Protein sequence: CAWSGSSLETQYF.

This clone was counted once. The chain joins TRBV7-9 to TRBJ1-4; weak D call: TRBD1 (5 bases). V was cut by 4 bases and J by 0 bases, with 9 bases left in between. The CDR3 runs 15 residues. Germline CDR1 and CDR2: SEHNR and FQNEAQ (reference sequence). This CDR3 reads CASSYDSATNEKLFF. CDR3 bases: TGTGCCAGCAGCTACGACAGTGCAACTAATGAAAAACTGTTTTTT.

V gene TRBV6-5 combines with J gene TRBJ1-5, with a weak D call TRBD1 (5 bases). This CDR3 is 12 amino acids long. Per the germline V gene, CDR1 is MNHEY and CDR2 is SVGAGI. Trimming cost V 6 bases and J 4 bases, with 7 bases left between them. The CDR3 coding sequence is TGTGCCAGCAGCGGGGGAAATCAGCCCCAGCATTTT. This gives the protein CASSGGNQPQHF.

V is TRBV6-1 and J is TRBJ1-4; weak D call: TRBD1 (6 bases). Between the trimmed V and J ends, which lost 2 bases and 2 bases, there was a span of 12 bases. Per germline, CDR1 MNHNS and CDR2 SASEGT. CDR3 length equals 16 residues. The CDR3 coding sequence is TGTGCCAGCAGTGAATCGACAGGCTGGACTAATGAAAAACTGTTTTTT. This translates into CASSESTGWTNEKLFF.

As for this clone: A read error may account for a junction end that differs from germline. The V gene is TRBV7-9, the J gene TRBJ1-3, with D perhaps TRBD1 (6 bases). Germline values: CDR1 SEHNR, CDR2 FQNEAQ (reference sequence). The length of the CDR3 is 11 residues. CDR3 loop: CASSLADRYSF. The CDR3 coding sequence is TGTGCCAGCAGCTTAGCCGACAGGTATAGTTTT.